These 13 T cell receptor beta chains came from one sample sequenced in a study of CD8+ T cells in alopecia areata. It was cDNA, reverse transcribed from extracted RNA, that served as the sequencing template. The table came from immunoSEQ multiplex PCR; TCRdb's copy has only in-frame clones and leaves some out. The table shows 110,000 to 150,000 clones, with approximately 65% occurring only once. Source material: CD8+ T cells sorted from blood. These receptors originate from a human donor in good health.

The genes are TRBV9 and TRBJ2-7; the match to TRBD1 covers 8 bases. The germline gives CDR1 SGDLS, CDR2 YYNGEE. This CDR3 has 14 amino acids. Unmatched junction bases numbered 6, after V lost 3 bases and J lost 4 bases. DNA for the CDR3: TGTGCCAGCAGCGCAGCCGGGACAGGTTACGAGCAGTACTTC. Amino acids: CASSAAGTGYEQYF.

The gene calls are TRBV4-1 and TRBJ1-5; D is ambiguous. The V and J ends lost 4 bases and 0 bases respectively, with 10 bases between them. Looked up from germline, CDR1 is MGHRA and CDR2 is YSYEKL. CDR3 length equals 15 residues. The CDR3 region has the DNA TGCGCCAGCAGCCGAACGGGAGTTAGCAATCAGCCCCAGCATTTT. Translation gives CASSRTGVSNQPQHF.

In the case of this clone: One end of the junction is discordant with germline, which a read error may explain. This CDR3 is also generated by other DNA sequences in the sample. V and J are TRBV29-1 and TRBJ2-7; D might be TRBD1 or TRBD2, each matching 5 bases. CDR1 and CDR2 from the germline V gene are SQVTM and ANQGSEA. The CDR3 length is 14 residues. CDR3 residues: CSVLGGGGSYEQYF. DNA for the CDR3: TGCAGCGTGCTCGGTGGGGGTGGCTCCTATGAGCAGTACTTC.

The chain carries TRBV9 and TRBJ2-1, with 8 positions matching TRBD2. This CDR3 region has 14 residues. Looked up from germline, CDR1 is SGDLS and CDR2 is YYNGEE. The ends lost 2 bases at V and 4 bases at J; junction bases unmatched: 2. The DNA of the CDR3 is TGTGCCAGCAGCGTGGCTAGCGGGTACAATGAGCAGTTCTTC. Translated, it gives CASSVASGYNEQFF.

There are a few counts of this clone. CDR3 sequence reads: CASSGQGVYNEQFF. DNA of the CDR3: TGTGCCAGCAGCGGACAGGGCGTATACAATGAGCAGTTCTTC. The V call is TRBV27, the J call TRBJ2-1, with 8 bases that match TRBD1. The CDR3 spans 14 residues. Trimming took 6 bases from V and 4 from J; bases not matched to a gene: 5. The germline gives CDR1 MNHEY, CDR2 SMNVEV (reference sequence).

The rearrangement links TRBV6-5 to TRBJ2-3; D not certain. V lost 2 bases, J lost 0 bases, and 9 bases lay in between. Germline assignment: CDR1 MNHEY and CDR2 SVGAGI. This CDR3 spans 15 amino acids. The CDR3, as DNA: TGTGCCAGCAGTTACGATCCCCTTAGCACAGATACGCAGTATTTT. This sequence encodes CASSYDPLSTDTQYF.

The CDR3 DNA follows: TGTGCCAGCAGCCTGTGGGACAATGAAGCTTTCTTT. It specifies CASSLWDNEAFF. The chain links TRBV7-9 to TRBJ1-1; D may be TRBD1 (6 bases). V was clipped by 5 bases and J by 7 bases, with 11 bases between them. The germline CDR1 and CDR2 sequences are SEHNR and FQNEAQ (reference sequence). The CDR3 extends over 12 amino acids.

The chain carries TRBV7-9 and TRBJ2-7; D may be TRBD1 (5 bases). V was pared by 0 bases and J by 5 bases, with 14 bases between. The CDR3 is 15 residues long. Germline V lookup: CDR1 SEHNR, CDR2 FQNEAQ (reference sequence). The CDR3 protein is CASSLALTGLDEQYF. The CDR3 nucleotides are TGTGCCAGCAGCTTAGCGCTTACAGGTTTGGACGAGCAGTACTTC. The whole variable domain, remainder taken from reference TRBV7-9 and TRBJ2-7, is DTGVSQNPRHKITKRGQNVTFRCDPISEHNRLYWYRQTLGQGPEFLTYFQNEAQLEKSRLLSDRFSAERPKGSFSTLEIQRTEQGDSAMYLCASSLALTGLDEQYFGPGTRLTVT.

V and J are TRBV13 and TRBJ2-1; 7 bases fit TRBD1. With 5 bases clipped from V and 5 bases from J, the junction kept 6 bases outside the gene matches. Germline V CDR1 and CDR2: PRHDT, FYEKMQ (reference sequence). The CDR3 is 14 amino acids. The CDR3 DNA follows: TGTGCCAGCAGCCCAGACAGGGATCACAATGAGCAGTTCTTC. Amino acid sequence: CASSPDRDHNEQFF.

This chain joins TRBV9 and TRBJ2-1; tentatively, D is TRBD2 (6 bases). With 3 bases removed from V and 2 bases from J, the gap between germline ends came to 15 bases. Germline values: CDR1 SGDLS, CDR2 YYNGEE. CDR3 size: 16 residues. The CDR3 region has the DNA TGTGCCAGCAGCGCGTCCGGGACTGGACCCTACAATGAGCAGTTCTTC. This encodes CASSASGTGPYNEQFF.

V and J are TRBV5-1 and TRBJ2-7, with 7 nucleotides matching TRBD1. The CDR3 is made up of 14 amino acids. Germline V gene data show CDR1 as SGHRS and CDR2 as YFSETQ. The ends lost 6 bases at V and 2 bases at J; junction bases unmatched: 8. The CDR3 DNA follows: TGCGCCAGCACAATTGAACAGGGGCCCTACGAGCAGTACTTC. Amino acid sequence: CASTIEQGPYEQYF. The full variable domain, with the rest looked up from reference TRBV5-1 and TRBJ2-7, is KAGVTQTPRYLIKTRGQQVTLSCSPISGHRSVSWYQQTPGQGLQFLFEYFSETQRNKGNFPGRFSGRQFSNSRSEMNVSTLELGDSALYLCASTIEQGPYEQYFGPGTRLTVT.

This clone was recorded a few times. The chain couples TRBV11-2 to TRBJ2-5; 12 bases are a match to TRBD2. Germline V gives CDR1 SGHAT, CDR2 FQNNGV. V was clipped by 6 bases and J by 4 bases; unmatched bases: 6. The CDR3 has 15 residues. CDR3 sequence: CASSFLTSGGETQYF. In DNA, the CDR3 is TGTGCCAGCAGTTTCTTGACTAGCGGGGGAGAGACCCAGTACTTC.

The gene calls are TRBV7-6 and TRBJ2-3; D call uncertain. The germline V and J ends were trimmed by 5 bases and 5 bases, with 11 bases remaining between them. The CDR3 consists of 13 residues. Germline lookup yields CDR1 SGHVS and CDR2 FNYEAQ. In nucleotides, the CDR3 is TGTGCCAGCAGCGCCGCGGTTGTAGATACGCAGTATTTT. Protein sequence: CASSAAVVDTQYF.